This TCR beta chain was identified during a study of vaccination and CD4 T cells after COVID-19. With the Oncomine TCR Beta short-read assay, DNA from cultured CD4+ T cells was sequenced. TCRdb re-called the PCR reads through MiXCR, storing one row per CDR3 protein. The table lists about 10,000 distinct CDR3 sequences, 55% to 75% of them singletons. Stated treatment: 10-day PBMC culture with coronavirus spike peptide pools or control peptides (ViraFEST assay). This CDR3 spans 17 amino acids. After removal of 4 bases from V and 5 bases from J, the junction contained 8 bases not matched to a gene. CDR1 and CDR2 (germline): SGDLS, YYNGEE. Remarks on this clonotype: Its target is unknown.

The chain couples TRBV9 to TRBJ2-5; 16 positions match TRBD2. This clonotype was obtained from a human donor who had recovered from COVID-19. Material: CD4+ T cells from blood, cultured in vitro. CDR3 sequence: CASSPGTSGGALETQYF. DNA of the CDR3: TGTGCCAGCAGCCCAGGGACTAGCGGGGGGGCCCTGGAGACCCAGTACTTC.